This TCR beta chain came from a study of blood T cell repertoires in COVID-19. Study summary: Samples taken during acute and convalescent COVID-19 were collected in the United States, Italy and Spain. The cDNA or gDNA used as material had been derived from T cells, B-cell-depleted T cells, or PBMCs.

This CDR3 spans 11 amino acids. The V gene's germline CDR1 is SGHTA and CDR2 FQGNSA. The V and J ends lost 4 bases and 10 bases respectively, with 10 bases between them. Authors' processing steps: Nucleated cell counts were estimated from reference gene primer amplification. Sequencing used immunoSEQ multiplex PCR; TCRdb keeps in-frame clones, though not all of them. V and J calls and clone size come straight from that table; D and trimming were deduced from the DNA. The table lists some 260,000 clones, approximately 89% of them singletons. The sample comprised peripheral blood. This TCR came from a woman between 65 and 79 years old with COVID-19, enrolled during active disease. The V and J genes are TRBV7-2 and TRBJ1-1; D gene uncertain. CDR3 DNA sequence: TGTGCCAGCAGCTCTAGAGTAGGAGCTTTCTTT. This codes for CASSSRVGAFF.